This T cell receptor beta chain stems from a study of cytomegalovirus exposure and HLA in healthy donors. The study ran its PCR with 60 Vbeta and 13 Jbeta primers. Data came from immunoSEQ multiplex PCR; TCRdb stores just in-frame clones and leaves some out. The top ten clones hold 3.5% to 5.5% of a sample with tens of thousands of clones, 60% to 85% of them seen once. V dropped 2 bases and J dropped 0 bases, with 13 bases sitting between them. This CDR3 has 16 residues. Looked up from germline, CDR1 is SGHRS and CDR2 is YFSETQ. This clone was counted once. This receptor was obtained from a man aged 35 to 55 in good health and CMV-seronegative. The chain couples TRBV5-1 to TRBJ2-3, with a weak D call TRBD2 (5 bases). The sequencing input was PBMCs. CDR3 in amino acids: CASSLEGRASTDTQYF. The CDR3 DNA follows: TGCGCCAGCAGCTTAGAAGGGAGAGCTAGCACAGATACGCAGTATTTT. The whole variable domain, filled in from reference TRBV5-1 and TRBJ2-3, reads KAGVTQTPRYLIKTRGQQVTLSCSPISGHRSVSWYQQTPGQGLQFLFEYFSETQRNKGNFPGRFSGRQFSNSRSEMNVSTLELGDSALYLCASSLEGRASTDTQYFGPGTRLTVL.